These T cell receptor beta chains were read from a single sample in a study of radiotherapy plus CTLA-4 blockade in lung cancer. Produced via immunoSEQ multiplex PCR; TCRdb's table is partial and in-frame only. The top ten hold roughly a tenth of the sample, which has tens of thousands of clones, over 55% seen once. Sequenced here: peripheral blood, sampled from a patient treated with radiotherapy plus ipilimumab. Source of these receptors: a human donor with non-small cell lung cancer who had stable disease on radiotherapy plus ipilimumab. Each CDR3 is given without its conserved first and last residue.

J gene	V gene	CDR3 protein
TRBJ1-2	TRBV18	ASSPMAGGRGYT
TRBJ1-5	TRBV18	ASQSRANQPQH
TRBJ2-3	TRBV29-1	SVDGGTDTQY
TRBJ1-1	TRBV19	ASSIRGRNTEAF
TRBJ1-2	TRBV27	ASSAVRGNPYGYT
TRBJ2-7	TRBV7-8	ASRLKLRSLATEQY
TRBJ1-1	TRBV7-2	ASSTQTGMNTEAF
TRBJ2-7	TRBV7-2	ASSLAFGGSYEQY
TRBJ2-3	TRBV11-2	ASSLGQRGTDTQY
TRBJ1-2	TRBV29-1	SVEARQLGYGYT
TRBJ2-5	TRBV27	ASSLPRTGKDEY
TRBJ2-3	TRBV5-1	ASSLVGRHGTDTQY
TRBJ2-5	TRBV7-9	ASSLAGGSQY
TRBJ1-3	TRBV2	ASSEGQGGTIY